The sequence of this TCR beta chain was determined in a study of regulatory T cells in long-lasting Graves disease. The sample's time point: persistent/refractory GD, antithyroid drugs over 5 years with positive TRAb. Isolated PBMC RNA provided the starting material for the TCR library. This clonotype was detected only a few times. Construction of the TCR beta libraries employed iRepertoire HTBI primers in conjunction with Arm-PCR of CDR3 regions. One entry per CDR3 protein, called by TCRdb with MiXCR from the multiplex PCR reads. The sample records more than 650,000 distinct CDR3 sequences, about 32% being singletons. The clonotype originates from a female donor with Graves disease. The sequences come from peripheral blood mononuclear cells (PBMCs), collected when the disease was refractory, from a patient treated with antithyroid drugs.

The CDR3 loop is CASSGWVPGQGMGEKLFF. The CDR3 nucleotides read TGTGCCAGCAGCGGATGGGTCCCGGGACAGGGGATGGGTGAAAAACTGTTTTTT. The chain has TRBV9 and TRBJ1-4, with TRBD1 identical over 10 bases. Germline CDR1 reads SGDLS; CDR2 reads YYNGEE. The CDR3 extends over 18 amino acids. V was clipped by 3 bases and J by 7 bases; unmatched bases: 15. Together with reference TRBV9 and TRBJ1-4, the CDR3 gives the full variable domain: DSGVTQTPKHLITATGQRVTLRCSPRSGDLSVYWYQQSLDQGLQFLIQYYNGEERAKGNILERFSAQQFPDLHSELNLSSLELGDSALYFCASSGWVPGQGMGEKLFFGSGTQLSVL.